This T cell receptor beta chain was captured in a study of shared clonotypes between healthy human individuals. Each replicate PCR on the sorted subsets used 150 to 200 ng DNA (approximately 33,000 T cell genomes). Assay used: immunoSEQ multiplex PCR; TCRdb lists only in-frame clones, some missing. The repertoire holds millions of clones, with 85% to 95% as singletons. Donors were Caucasian adults residing in Nashville, Tennessee, USA. The source of this sequence is a man younger than 35 in good health. The sample consisted of naive CD4+ T cells sorted from blood. Noted subset: CD45RA+ positively selected.

CDR3 in DNA: TGTGCCAGCAGCCAAGGTCCAGGAGGGGGGGCCAACGTCCTGACTTTC. Translation gives CASSQGPGGGANVLTF. The chain is built from TRBV14 and TRBJ2-6; tentatively, D is TRBD2 (6 bases). Germline CDR1 SGHDN, CDR2 FVKESK. V lost 1 base and J 4 bases, leaving 11 bases between the germline ends. This CDR3 has 16 residues.